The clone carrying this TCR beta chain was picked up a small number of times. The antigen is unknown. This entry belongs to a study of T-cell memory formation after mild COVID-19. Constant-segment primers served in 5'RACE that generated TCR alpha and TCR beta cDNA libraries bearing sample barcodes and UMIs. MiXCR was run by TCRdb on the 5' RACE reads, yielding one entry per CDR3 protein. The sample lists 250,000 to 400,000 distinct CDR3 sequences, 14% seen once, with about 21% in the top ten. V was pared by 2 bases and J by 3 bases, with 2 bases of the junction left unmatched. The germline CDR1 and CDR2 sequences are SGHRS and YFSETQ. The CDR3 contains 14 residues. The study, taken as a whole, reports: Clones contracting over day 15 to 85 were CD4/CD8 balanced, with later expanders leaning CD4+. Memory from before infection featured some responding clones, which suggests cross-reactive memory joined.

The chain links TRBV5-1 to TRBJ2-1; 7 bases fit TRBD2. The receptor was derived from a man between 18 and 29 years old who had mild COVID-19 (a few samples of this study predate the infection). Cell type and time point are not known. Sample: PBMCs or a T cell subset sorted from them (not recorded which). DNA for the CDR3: TGCGCCAGCAGCTTCGGGACTAACTACAATGAGCAGTTCTTC. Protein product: CASSFGTNYNEQFF.